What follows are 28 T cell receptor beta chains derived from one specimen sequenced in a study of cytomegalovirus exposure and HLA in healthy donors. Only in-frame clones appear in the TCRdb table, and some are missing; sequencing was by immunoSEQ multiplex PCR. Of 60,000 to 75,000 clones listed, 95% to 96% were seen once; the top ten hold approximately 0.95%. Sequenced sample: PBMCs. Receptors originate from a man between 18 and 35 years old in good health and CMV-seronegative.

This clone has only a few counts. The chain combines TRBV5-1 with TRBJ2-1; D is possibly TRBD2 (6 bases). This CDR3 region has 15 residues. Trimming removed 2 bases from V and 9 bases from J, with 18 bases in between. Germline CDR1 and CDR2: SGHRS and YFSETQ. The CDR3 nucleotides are TGCGCCAGCAGCTTTTCAGGACTGGGGGGTGGTGAGCAGTTCTTC. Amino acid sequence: CASSFSGLGGGEQFF.

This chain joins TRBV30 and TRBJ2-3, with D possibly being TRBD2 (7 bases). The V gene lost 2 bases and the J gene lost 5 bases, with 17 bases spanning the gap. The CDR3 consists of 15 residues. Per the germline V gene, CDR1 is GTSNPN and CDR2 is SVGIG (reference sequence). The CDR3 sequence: CAWSLGGGFGDTQYF. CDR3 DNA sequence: TGTGCCTGGAGTTTAGGGGGAGGGTTTGGAGATACGCAGTATTTT. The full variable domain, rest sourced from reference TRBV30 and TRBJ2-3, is SQTIHQWPATLVQPVGSPLSLECTVEGTSNPNLYWYRQAAGRGLQLLFYSVGIGQISSEVPQNLSASRPQDRQFILSSKKLLLSDSGFYLCAWSLGGGFGDTQYFGPGTRLTVL.

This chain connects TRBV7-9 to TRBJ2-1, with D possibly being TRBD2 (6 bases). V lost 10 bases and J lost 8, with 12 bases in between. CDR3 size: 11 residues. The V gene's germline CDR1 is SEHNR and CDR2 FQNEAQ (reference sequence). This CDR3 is CATVPGDEQFF. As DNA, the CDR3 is TGTGCCACCGTACCGGGGGATGAGCAGTTCTTC.

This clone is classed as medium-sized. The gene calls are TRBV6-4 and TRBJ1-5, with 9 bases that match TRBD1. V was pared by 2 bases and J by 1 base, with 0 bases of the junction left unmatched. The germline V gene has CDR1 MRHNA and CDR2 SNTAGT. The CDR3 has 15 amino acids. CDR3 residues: CASSDTGGSNQPQHF. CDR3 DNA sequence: TGTGCCAGCAGTGACACAGGGGGCAGCAATCAGCCCCAGCATTTT.

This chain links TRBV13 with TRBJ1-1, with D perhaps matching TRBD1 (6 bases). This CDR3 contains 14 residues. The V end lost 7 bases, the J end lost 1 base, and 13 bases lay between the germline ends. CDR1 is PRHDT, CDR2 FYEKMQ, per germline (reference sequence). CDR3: CASTERGGNTEAFF. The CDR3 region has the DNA TGTGCCAGCACTGAAAGGGGGGGGAACACTGAAGCTTTCTTT.

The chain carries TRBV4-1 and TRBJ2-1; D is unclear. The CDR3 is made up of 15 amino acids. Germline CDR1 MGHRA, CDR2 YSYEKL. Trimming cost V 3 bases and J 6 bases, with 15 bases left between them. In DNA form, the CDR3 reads TGCGCCAGCAGCCACGGAAGGTTTCGGGTCAATGAGCAGTTCTTC. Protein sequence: CASSHGRFRVNEQFF.

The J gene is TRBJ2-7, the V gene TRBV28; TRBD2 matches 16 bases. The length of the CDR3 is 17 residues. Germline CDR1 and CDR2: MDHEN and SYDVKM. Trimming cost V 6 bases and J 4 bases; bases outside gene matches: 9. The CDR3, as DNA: TGTGCCAGCAGAACGCCGGGGACTAGCGGGAGGGCTTACGAGCAGTACTTC. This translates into CASRTPGTSGRAYEQYF.

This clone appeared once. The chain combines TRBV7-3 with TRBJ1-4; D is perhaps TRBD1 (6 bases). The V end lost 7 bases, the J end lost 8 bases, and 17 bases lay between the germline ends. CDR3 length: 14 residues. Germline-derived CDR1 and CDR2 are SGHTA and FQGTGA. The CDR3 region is CASTLSQGDEKLFF. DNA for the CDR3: TGTGCCAGCACCCTGTCACAGGGTGACGAAAAACTGTTTTTT.

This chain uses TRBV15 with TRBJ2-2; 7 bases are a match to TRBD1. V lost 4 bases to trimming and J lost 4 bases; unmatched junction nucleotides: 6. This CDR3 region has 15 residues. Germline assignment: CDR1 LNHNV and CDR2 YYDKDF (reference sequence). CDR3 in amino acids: CATSTYRGSTGELFF. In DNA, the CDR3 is TGTGCCACCAGCACCTACAGGGGTTCCACCGGGGAGCTGTTTTTT.

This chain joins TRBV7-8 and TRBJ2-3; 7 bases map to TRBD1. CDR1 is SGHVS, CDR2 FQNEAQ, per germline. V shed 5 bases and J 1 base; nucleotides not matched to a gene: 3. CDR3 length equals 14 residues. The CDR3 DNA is TGTGCCAGCAGCGCAGGGGGAGGCACAGATACGCAGTATTTT. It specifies CASSAGGGTDTQYF.

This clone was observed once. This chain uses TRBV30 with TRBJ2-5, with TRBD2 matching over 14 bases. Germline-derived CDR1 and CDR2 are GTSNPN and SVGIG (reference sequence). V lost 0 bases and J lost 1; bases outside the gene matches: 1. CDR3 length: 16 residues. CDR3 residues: CAWSVGTSGGQETQYF. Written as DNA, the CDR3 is TGTGCCTGGAGTGTAGGGACTAGCGGGGGCCAAGAGACCCAGTACTTC.

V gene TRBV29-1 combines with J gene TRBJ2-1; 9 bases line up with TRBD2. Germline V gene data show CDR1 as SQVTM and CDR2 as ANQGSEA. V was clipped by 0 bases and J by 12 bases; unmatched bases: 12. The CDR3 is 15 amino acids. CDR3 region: CSVEDQLAGPPPQFF. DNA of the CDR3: TGCAGCGTTGAAGATCAACTAGCGGGCCCCCCCCCGCAGTTCTTC.

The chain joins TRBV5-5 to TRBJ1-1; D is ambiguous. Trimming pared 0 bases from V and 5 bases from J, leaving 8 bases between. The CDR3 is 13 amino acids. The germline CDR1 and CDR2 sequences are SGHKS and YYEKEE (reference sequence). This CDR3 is CASSLVPATEAFF. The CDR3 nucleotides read TGTGCCAGCAGCTTGGTTCCCGCGACTGAAGCTTTCTTT.

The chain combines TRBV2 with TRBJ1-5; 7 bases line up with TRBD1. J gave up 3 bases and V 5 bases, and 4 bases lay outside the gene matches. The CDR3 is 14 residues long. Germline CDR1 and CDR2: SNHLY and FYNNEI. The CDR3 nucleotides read TGTGCCAGCAGTACGACAGGGACCAATCAGCCCCAGCATTTT. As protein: CASSTTGTNQPQHF.

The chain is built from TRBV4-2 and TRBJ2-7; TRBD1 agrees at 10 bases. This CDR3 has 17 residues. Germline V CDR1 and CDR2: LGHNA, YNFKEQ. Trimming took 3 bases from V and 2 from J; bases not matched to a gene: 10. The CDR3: CASSQTSAGTGAYEQYF. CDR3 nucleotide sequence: TGTGCCAGCAGCCAGACCTCCGCCGGGACAGGGGCCTACGAGCAGTACTTC.

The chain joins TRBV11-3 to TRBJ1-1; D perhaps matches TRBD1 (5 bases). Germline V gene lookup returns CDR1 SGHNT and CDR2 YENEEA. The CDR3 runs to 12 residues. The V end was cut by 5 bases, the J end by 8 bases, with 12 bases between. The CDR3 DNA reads TGTGCCAGCAGCCAAGACGGGGGGGAAGCTTTCTTT. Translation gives CASSQDGGEAFF. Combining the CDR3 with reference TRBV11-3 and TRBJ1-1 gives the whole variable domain EAGVVQSPRYKIIEKKQPVAFWCNPISGHNTLYWYLQNLGQGPELLIRYENEEAVDDSQLPKDRFSAERLKGVDSTLKIQPAELGDSAVYLCASSQDGGEAFFGQGTRLTVV.

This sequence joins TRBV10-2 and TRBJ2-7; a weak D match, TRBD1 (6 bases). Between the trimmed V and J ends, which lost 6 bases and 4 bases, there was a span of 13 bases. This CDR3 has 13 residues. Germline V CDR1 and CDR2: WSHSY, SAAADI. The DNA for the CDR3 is TGCGCCAGCAGGGCTACAGGGACGTACGAGCAGTACTTC. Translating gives CASRATGTYEQYF.

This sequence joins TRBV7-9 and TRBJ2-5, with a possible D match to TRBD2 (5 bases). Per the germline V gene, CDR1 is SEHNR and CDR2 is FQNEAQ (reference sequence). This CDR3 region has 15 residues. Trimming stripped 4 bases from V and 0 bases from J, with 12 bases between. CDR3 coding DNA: TGTGCCAGCAGCTCCGGACTGCTGTACCAAGAGACCCAGTACTTC. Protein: CASSSGLLYQETQYF.

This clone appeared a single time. The CDR3 spells CASTGRVGYTF. Written as DNA, the CDR3 is TGTGCCAGCACCGGGAGGGTTGGCTACACCTTC. This chain links TRBV2 with TRBJ1-2; D gene ambiguous. This CDR3 contains 11 residues. The germline V and J ends were trimmed by 7 bases and 7 bases, with 10 bases remaining between them. Per the germline V gene, CDR1 is SNHLY and CDR2 is FYNNEI.

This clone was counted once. The CDR3 DNA reads TGCGCCAGCAGCCATAGCGCAACCCCAAACACCATATATTTT. Translation: CASSHSATPNTIYF. This chain uses TRBV4-1 with TRBJ1-3; unclear D gene. V was clipped by 3 bases and J by 6 bases, with 12 bases between them. CDR1 is MGHRA, CDR2 YSYEKL, per germline. This CDR3 has 14 amino acids.

CDR3 sequence reads: CASSQEVQGSYGYTF. In DNA, the CDR3 is TGCGCCAGCAGCCAAGAGGTGCAGGGGTCCTATGGCTACACCTTC. The V gene is TRBV4-1, the J gene TRBJ1-2, with D perhaps TRBD1 (6 bases). The V end lost 0 bases, the J end lost 4 bases, and 12 bases lay between the germline ends. Germline CDR1 and CDR2: MGHRA and YSYEKL. This CDR3 region has 15 residues.

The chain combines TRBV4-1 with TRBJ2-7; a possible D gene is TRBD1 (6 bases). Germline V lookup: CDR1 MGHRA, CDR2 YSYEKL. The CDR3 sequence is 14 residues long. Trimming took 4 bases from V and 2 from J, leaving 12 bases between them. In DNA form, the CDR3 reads TGCGCCAGCAGCCCCGGGACATTGACCTACGAGCAGTACTTC. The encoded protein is CASSPGTLTYEQYF.

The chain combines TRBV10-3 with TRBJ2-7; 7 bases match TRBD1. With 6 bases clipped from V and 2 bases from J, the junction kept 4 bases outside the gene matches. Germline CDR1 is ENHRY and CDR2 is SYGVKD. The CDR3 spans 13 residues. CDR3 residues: CAIRLDRTYEQYF. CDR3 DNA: TGTGCCATCAGGTTGGACAGGACCTACGAGCAGTACTTC.

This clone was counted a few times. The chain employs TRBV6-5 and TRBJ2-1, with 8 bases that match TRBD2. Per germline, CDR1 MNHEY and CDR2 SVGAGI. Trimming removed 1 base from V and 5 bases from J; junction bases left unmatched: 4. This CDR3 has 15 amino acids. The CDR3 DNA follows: TGTGCCAGCAGTTACTTTACGGGAGGGAACAATGAGCAGTTCTTC. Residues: CASSYFTGGNNEQFF.

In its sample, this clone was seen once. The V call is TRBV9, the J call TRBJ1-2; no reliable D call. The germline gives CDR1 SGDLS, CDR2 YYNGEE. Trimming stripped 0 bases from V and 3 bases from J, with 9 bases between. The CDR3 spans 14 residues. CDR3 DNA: TGTGCCAGCAGCGTAGGGAGGTTGGACTATGGCTACACCTTC. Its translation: CASSVGRLDYGYTF. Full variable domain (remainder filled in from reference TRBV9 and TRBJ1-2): DSGVTQTPKHLITATGQRVTLRCSPRSGDLSVYWYQQSLDQGLQFLIQYYNGEERAKGNILERFSAQQFPDLHSELNLSSLELGDSALYFCASSVGRLDYGYTFGSGTRLTVV.

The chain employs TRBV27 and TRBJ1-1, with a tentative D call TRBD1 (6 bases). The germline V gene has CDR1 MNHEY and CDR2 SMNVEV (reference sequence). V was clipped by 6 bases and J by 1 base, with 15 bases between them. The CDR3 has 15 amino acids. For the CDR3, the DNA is TGTGCCAGCAGCCCAGGGGCCCAATCGAACACTGAAGCTTTCTTT. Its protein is CASSPGAQSNTEAFF.

The CDR3 DNA sequence: TGTGCCAGCAGGGAGAAAGTGGGTATGAACACTGAAGCTTTCTTT. Its translation: CASREKVGMNTEAFF. J is TRBJ1-1 and V is TRBV7-8; D unresolved. Germline V gene data show CDR1 as SGHVS and CDR2 as FQNEAQ. Trimming took 6 bases from V and 0 from J, leaving 14 bases between them. The CDR3 has 15 residues.

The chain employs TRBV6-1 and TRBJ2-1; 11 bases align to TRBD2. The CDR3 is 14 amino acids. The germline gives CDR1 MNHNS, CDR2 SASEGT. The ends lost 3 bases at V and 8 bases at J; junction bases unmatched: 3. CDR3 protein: CASSEPGLADEQFF. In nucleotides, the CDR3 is TGTGCCAGCAGTGAGCCGGGACTAGCGGATGAGCAGTTCTTC.